These T cell receptor beta chains were read from a single sample in a study of spatial heterogeneity in lung cancer. TCRdb reprocessed the 5' RACE reads with MiXCR, giving one entry per CDR3 protein. The profile shows around 87,000 distinct CDR3 sequences, approximately 12% of them singletons. The sequences come from PBMCs, collected at surgery. The receptor source for this set is a male donor with early-stage non-small cell lung cancer. The CDR3 runs from the conserved cysteine through the conserved F or W. The D gene is left open where the match is weak. Clone size is not always given. Where it is, it says once, few, many or a class for expanded clones.

clone size: few
D gene: .
V gene: TRBV15
J gene: TRBJ2-3
CDR3 protein: CATSRGTGPYTQYF
CDR3 DNA: TGTGCCACCAGCAGAGGCACGGGACCCTATACGCAGTATTTT

clone size: few
D gene: .
V gene: TRBV5-1
J gene: TRBJ2-5
CDR3 protein: CASSLAGFLGETQYF
CDR3 DNA: TGCGCCAGCAGCTTGGCCGGTTTTCTGGGGGAGACCCAGTACTTC

clone size: few
D gene: .
V gene: TRBV18
J gene: TRBJ2-3
CDR3 protein: CASSRETDTQYF
CDR3 DNA: TGTGCCAGCTCACGAGAAACAGATACGCAGTATTTT

clone size: many
D gene: .
V gene: TRBV7-9
J gene: TRBJ2-3
CDR3 protein: CASSSTVVGTDTQYF
CDR3 DNA: TGTGCCAGCAGCTCAACAGTTGTCGGCACAGATACGCAGTATTTT

clone size: .
D gene: .
V gene: TRBV6-2/TRBV6-3
J gene: TRBJ2-7
CDR3 protein: CASSYSTGVTYEQYF
CDR3 DNA: TGTGCCAGCAGTTACTCCACGGGAGTCACCTACGAGCAGTACTTC

clone size: .
D gene: TRBD2
V gene: TRBV7-2
J gene: TRBJ2-3
CDR3 protein: CASSLGSLAGTDTQYF
CDR3 DNA: TGTGCCAGCAGCTTAGGGAGTCTAGCGGGAACAGATACGCAGTATTTT

clone size: .
D gene: .
V gene: TRBV5-8
J gene: TRBJ2-3
CDR3 protein: CASSLRLGHTQYF
CDR3 DNA: TGTGCCAGCAGCTTGCGCCTGGGACATACGCAGTATTTT

clone size: many
D gene: .
V gene: TRBV11-2
J gene: TRBJ2-2
CDR3 protein: CASSLDGPNTGELFF
CDR3 DNA: TGTGCCAGCAGCTTAGATGGACCGAACACCGGGGAGCTGTTTTTT

clone size: .
D gene: .
V gene: TRBV10-3
J gene: TRBJ1-2
CDR3 protein: CAISEIETQGHGYTF
CDR3 DNA: TGTGCCATCAGTGAAATAGAGACCCAAGGTCATGGCTACACCTTC

clone size: .
D gene: .
V gene: TRBV14
J gene: TRBJ2-1
CDR3 protein: CASSQTGGDEQFF
CDR3 DNA: TGTGCCAGCAGCCAGACTGGAGGAGATGAGCAGTTCTTC

clone size: many
D gene: .
V gene: TRBV29-1
J gene: TRBJ1-1
CDR3 protein: CSVDISSRMNTEAFF
CDR3 DNA: TGCAGCGTTGACATCTCAAGCCGAATGAACACTGAAGCTTTCTTT

clone size: .
D gene: .
V gene: TRBV3-1
J gene: TRBJ1-1
CDR3 protein: CASSQGFPSEAFF
CDR3 DNA: TGTGCCAGCAGCCAAGGTTTTCCCTCTGAAGCTTTCTTT

clone size: .
D gene: .
V gene: TRBV20-1
J gene: TRBJ1-2
CDR3 protein: CSVPAGQGYGYTF
CDR3 DNA: TGCAGTGTCCCCGCCGGGCAGGGTTACGGCTACACCTTC

clone size: .
D gene: .
V gene: TRBV29-1
J gene: TRBJ2-2
CDR3 protein: CSAIRGPQSGELFF
CDR3 DNA: TGCAGCGCCATCCGTGGGCCTCAATCCGGGGAGCTGTTTTTT

clone size: many
D gene: .
V gene: TRBV5-1
J gene: TRBJ2-3
CDR3 protein: CASRGPGSTDTQYF
CDR3 DNA: TGCGCCAGCAGGGGCCCGGGGAGCACAGATACGCAGTATTTT

clone size: many
D gene: .
V gene: TRBV2
J gene: TRBJ2-3
CDR3 protein: CASSGPGSRTDTQYF
CDR3 DNA: TGTGCCAGCAGTGGCCCGGGTTCTCGCACAGATACGCAGTATTTT

clone size: .
D gene: .
V gene: TRBV5-4
J gene: TRBJ2-1
CDR3 protein: CASKLEGGSYNEQFF
CDR3 DNA: TGTGCCAGCAAATTAGAAGGGGGATCCTACAATGAGCAGTTCTTC

clone size: .
D gene: TRBD2
V gene: TRBV30
J gene: TRBJ2-1
CDR3 protein: CATRTGTGGNEQFF
CDR3 DNA: TGTGCCACGAGGACTGGGACGGGGGGTAATGAGCAGTTCTTC

clone size: many
D gene: .
V gene: TRBV15
J gene: TRBJ2-1
CDR3 protein: CATSTPPVTKNNEQFF
CDR3 DNA: TGTGCCACCAGCACCCCCCCGGTGACAAAGAACAATGAGCAGTTCTTC

clone size: few
D gene: TRBD1
V gene: TRBV7-9
J gene: TRBJ2-7
CDR3 protein: CARGRGQGRSPSSYEQYF
CDR3 DNA: TGTGCCAGGGGCCGGGGACAGGGGCGATCCCCGAGCTCCTACGAGCAGTACTTC

clone size: .
D gene: TRBD2
V gene: TRBV28
J gene: TRBJ2-7
CDR3 protein: CASIPEGTSGRKAYEQYF
CDR3 DNA: TGTGCCAGCATCCCCGAGGGGACTAGCGGGAGGAAGGCCTACGAGCAGTACTTC

clone size: .
D gene: TRBD2
V gene: TRBV7-2
J gene: TRBJ2-3
CDR3 protein: CASSLYVRGGTDTQYF
CDR3 DNA: TGTGCCAGCAGCTTATATGTGCGGGGGGGGACAGATACGCAGTATTTT

clone size: many
D gene: .
V gene: TRBV19
J gene: TRBJ1-4
CDR3 protein: CASSQLQGLGEKLFF
CDR3 DNA: TGTGCCAGTAGCCAATTACAGGGTCTCGGTGAAAAACTGTTTTTT

clone size: many
D gene: .
V gene: TRBV7-9
J gene: TRBJ2-3
CDR3 protein: CASSWSQLRTDTQYF
CDR3 DNA: TGTGCCAGCAGCTGGAGTCAACTACGCACAGATACGCAGTATTTT

clone size: .
D gene: .
V gene: TRBV2
J gene: TRBJ2-2
CDR3 protein: CASSYGGANTGELFF
CDR3 DNA: TGTGCCAGCAGCTATGGCGGCGCGAACACCGGGGAGCTGTTTTTT

clone size: few
D gene: .
V gene: TRBV7-8
J gene: TRBJ1-2
CDR3 protein: CASSLRVVASDSYGYTF
CDR3 DNA: TGTGCCAGCAGCTTAAGGGTAGTTGCCTCAGACTCCTATGGCTACACCTTC

clone size: few
D gene: .
V gene: TRBV28
J gene: TRBJ1-4
CDR3 protein: CASSHGQINEKLFF
CDR3 DNA: TGTGCCAGCAGTCATGGACAGATTAATGAAAAACTGTTTTTT

clone size: few
D gene: .
V gene: TRBV7-3
J gene: TRBJ2-3
CDR3 protein: CASSKEGATDTQYF
CDR3 DNA: TGTGCCAGCAGCAAGGAGGGGGCCACAGATACGCAGTATTTT

clone size: few
D gene: TRBD1
V gene: TRBV29-1
J gene: TRBJ2-2
CDR3 protein: CSVRDRGRNTGELFF
CDR3 DNA: TGCAGCGTTAGGGACAGGGGGAGGAACACCGGGGAGCTGTTTTTT

clone size: few
D gene: TRBD2
V gene: TRBV20-1
J gene: TRBJ2-3
CDR3 protein: CSARQRGTDTQYF
CDR3 DNA: TGCAGTGCTAGGCAGCGGGGGACAGATACGCAGTATTTT

clone size: few
D gene: .
V gene: TRBV6-5
J gene: TRBJ2-1
CDR3 protein: CASSYVGNEQFF
CDR3 DNA: TGTGCCAGCAGTTACGTGGGAAATGAGCAGTTCTTC

clone size: few
D gene: .
V gene: TRBV27
J gene: TRBJ2-3
CDR3 protein: CASTPFGRGEDTQYF
CDR3 DNA: TGTGCCAGCACTCCCTTCGGGAGAGGGGAGGATACGCAGTATTTT

clone size: many
D gene: .
V gene: TRBV4-2
J gene: TRBJ1-1
CDR3 protein: CASSQAGALRTNTEAFF
CDR3 DNA: TGTGCCAGCAGCCAAGCAGGGGCCCTTAGGACGAACACTGAAGCTTTCTTT

clone size: .
D gene: .
V gene: TRBV4-2
J gene: TRBJ2-2
CDR3 protein: CASSQDQGGLTGELFF
CDR3 DNA: TGTGCCAGCAGCCAAGATCAGGGGGGGCTCACCGGGGAGCTGTTTTTT